The 8 T cell receptor beta chains below come from one sample, sequenced in a study of cytomegalovirus exposure and HLA in healthy donors. It was with 60 Vbeta and 13 Jbeta primers that the PCR ran. This table comes from immunoSEQ multiplex PCR, and its TCRdb copy is limited to in-frame clones, with some not included. This table holds 200,000 or so clones, 82% found once. The sequenced material came from PBMCs. The receptors were gathered from a boy between 2 and 10 years old in good health and CMV-seronegative.

The J gene is TRBJ1-2, the V gene TRBV4-3; D is unresolved. CDR1 LGHNA and CDR2 YSLEER come from the germline V gene. This CDR3 has 13 residues. V was cut by 3 bases and J by 4 bases, with 9 bases left in between. The CDR3 is CASSHEAGYGYTF. In nucleotides, the CDR3 is TGCGCCAGCAGCCACGAGGCTGGCTATGGCTACACCTTC.

The chain has TRBV6-5 and TRBJ2-7, with D perhaps TRBD2 (5 bases). V was trimmed by 5 bases and J by 2 bases, leaving 7 bases between them. In germline, CDR1 is MNHEY, CDR2 SVGAGI. This CDR3 has 12 residues. In DNA, the CDR3 is TGTGCCAGCAGTGCCGGGACCTACGAGCAGTACTTC. Translated, it gives CASSAGTYEQYF.

V usage is TRBV6-5 and J usage is TRBJ1-1; 9 bases map to TRBD1. From germline, CDR1 is MNHEY and CDR2 SVGAGI. After removal of 8 bases from V and 8 bases from J, the junction contained 9 bases not matched to a gene. This CDR3 has 13 residues. Here the CDR3 reads CASLSYRGREAFF. DNA of the CDR3: TGTGCCAGCCTTTCTTACAGGGGGCGAGAAGCTTTCTTT.

The DNA of the CDR3 is TGTGCCAGCAGCTTCTCACACCCCACTGAAGCTTTCTTT. Protein sequence: CASSFSHPTEAFF. The V call is TRBV7-2, the J call TRBJ1-1; the D is unclear. V was pared by 3 bases and J by 4 bases, with 9 bases between. CDR3 size: 13 residues. Germline V gives CDR1 SGHTA, CDR2 FQGNSA.

The gene calls are TRBV9 and TRBJ2-3, with 10 bases matching TRBD2. This CDR3 is built from 18 residues. The germline gives CDR1 SGDLS, CDR2 YYNGEE. V was pared by 3 bases and J by 2 bases, with 12 bases of the junction left unmatched. The CDR3 spells CASSGTGLALPSTDTQYF. The CDR3 coding sequence is TGTGCCAGCAGCGGAACGGGACTAGCGTTGCCTTCCACAGATACGCAGTATTTT.

The chain combines TRBV7-9 with TRBJ2-3; a weak D match, TRBD2 (6 bases). CDR1 and CDR2 (germline): SEHNR, FQNEAQ (reference sequence). The V and J ends lost 6 bases and 2 bases respectively, with 18 bases between them. The CDR3 contains 16 residues. CDR3 sequence reads: CASRPSGGEITDTQYF. CDR3 DNA sequence: TGTGCCAGCAGACCCTCGGGCGGGGAGATCACAGATACGCAGTATTTT.

The chain joins TRBV5-1 to TRBJ1-1; TRBD1 matches at 7 bases. Germline V gene lookup returns CDR1 SGHRS and CDR2 YFSETQ. The trim removed 7 bases at V and 3 bases at J, leaving 6 bases unmatched. The length of the CDR3 is 13 residues. The CDR3 nucleotides are TGCGCCAGCGCGACAGGGAGAGACACTGAAGCTTTCTTT. Amino acids: CASATGRDTEAFF.

The chain combines TRBV30 with TRBJ2-1; 7 bases line up with TRBD2. V lost 2 bases to trimming and J lost 4 bases; unmatched junction nucleotides: 5. Germline V gene lookup returns CDR1 GTSNPN and CDR2 SVGIG (reference sequence). This CDR3 region has 14 residues. The CDR3 DNA follows: TGTGCCTGGAGTAGGTGGGGGGGTTACAATGAGCAGTTCTTC. This encodes CAWSRWGGYNEQFF.